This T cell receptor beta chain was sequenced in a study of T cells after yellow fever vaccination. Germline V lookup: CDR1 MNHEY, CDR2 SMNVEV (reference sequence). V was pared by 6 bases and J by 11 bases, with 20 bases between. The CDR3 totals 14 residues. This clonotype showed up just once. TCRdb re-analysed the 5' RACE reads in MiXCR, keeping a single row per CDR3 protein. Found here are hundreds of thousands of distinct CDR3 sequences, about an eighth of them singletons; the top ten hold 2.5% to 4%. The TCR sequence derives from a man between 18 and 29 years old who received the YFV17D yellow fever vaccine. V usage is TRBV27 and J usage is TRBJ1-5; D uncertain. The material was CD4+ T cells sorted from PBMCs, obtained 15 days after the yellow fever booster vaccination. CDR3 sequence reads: CASRPSYSFSAQHF. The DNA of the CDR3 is TGTGCCAGCAGACCATCCTACTCGTTCTCGGCCCAGCATTTT.